The rows below give T cell receptor beta chains drawn from one sample of a study of Ad26.COV2.S vaccination and SARS-CoV-2 variants. Measured with immunoSEQ multiplex PCR; TCRdb has only the in-frame clones, and not every one. The table has 440,000 or so clones, less than 95% seen once. Sequenced material: peripheral blood, taken in a trial of Ad26.COV2.S vaccine versus placebo. The origin of the receptors is a person aged 18-65 years who received the Ad26.COV2.S COVID-19 vaccine or a placebo. The CDR3 runs from the conserved cysteine through the conserved F or W. The D gene is left open where the match is weak. Clone size is not always given. Where it is, it says once, few, many or a class for expanded clones.

D gene	clone size	J gene	V gene	CDR3 DNA	CDR3 protein
TRBD2	-	TRBJ2-1	TRBV10-3	TGTGCCATCAGTGAGCTAGCGGGAGAGATCTACAATGAGCAGTTCTTC	CAISELAGEIYNEQFF
TRBD2	-	TRBJ2-3	TRBV27	TGTGCCAGCAGTTTACGGACTAGCGGGAACACAGATACGCAGTATTTT	CASSLRTSGNTDTQYF
-	-	TRBJ1-2	TRBV28	TGTGCCAGCAGTCCTATCCTCGGACGCCCCAAAGACTATGGCTACACCTTC	CASSPILGRPKDYGYTF
-	few	TRBJ1-6	TRBV5-6	TGTGCCAGCAGCCTCAAGACGGGGATCGGTTCACCCCTCCACTTT	CASSLKTGIGSPLHF
TRBD1	-	TRBJ1-3	TRBV6-6	TGTGCCAGCAGTCGTGTGATGCGGGACAGGGCGGTTGGAAACACCATATATTTT	CASSRVMRDRAVGNTIYF
-	-	TRBJ2-3	TRBV5-1	TGCGCCAGCAGCTTGGGAGGGGCTAGACGAGATACGCAGTATTTT	CASSLGGARRDTQYF
-	-	TRBJ2-7	TRBV3-1/TRBV3-2	TGTGCCAGCAGCCCGAGAGGGGCACCCTACGAGCAGTACTTC	CASSPRGAPYEQYF
TRBD2	-	TRBJ2-1	TRBV24-1	TGTGCCACCAGTGACCCCCCTAGCGGGAGTCGCAATGAGCAGTTCTTC	CATSDPPSGSRNEQFF
-	-	TRBJ1-1	TRBV29-1	TGCAGCGTTGACGTGGTTCGCACTGAAGCTTTCTTT	CSVDVVRTEAFF
TRBD2	-	TRBJ2-3	TRBV5-5	TGTGCCAGCAGCGGCGGACTAGTTTGGAGTCCAGATACGCAGTATTTT	CASSGGLVWSPDTQYF
TRBD2	-	TRBJ2-1	TRBV5-6	TGTGCCAGCAGCCCCCTTGGGACTACCGTAAACAATGAGCAGTTCTTC	CASSPLGTTVNNEQFF
-	-	TRBJ2-7	TRBV12-3/TRBV12-4	TGTGCCAGCAGTTTTAACGGCTACGAGCAGTACTTC	CASSFNGYEQYF
-	-	TRBJ2-7	TRBV27	TGTGCCAGCAGTTTATCGAGAGGCCCCTACGAGCAGTACTTC	CASSLSRGPYEQYF
-	-	TRBJ2-7	TRBV19	TGTGCCAGTAGTTTGGGGGGTCCCTACGAGCAGTACTTC	CASSLGGPYEQYF
TRBD2	-	TRBJ2-3	TRBV19	TGTGCCAGTAGTATATTCCTAGCGGGAGGTAGGGGGCAGACAGATACGCAGTATTTT	CASSIFLAGGRGQTDTQYF
TRBD2	few	TRBJ2-1	TRBV28	TGTGCCAGCAGTTCCCCTAGCGGAATCCAGTTCTTC	CASSSPSGIQFF
-	-	TRBJ2-2	TRBV6-5	TGTGCCAGCAGTTACTCGAGGGACCACGGAGGCGGGGAGCTGTTTTTT	CASSYSRDHGGGELFF
-	-	TRBJ2-1	TRBV19	TGTGCCAGTAGTGAGCAGGACGGCTACAATGAGCAGTTCTTC	CASSEQDGYNEQFF
TRBD2	-	TRBJ2-2	TRBV27	TGTGCCAGCAGTCTACTAGCGGGAGCTAGCACAGGGGAGCTGTTTTTT	CASSLLAGASTGELFF
-	-	TRBJ1-2	TRBV7-8	TGTGCCAGCAGCTTCCGCGACGGGGGAGGCTACACCTTC	CASSFRDGGGYTF
TRBD2	-	TRBJ2-5	TRBV18	TGTGCCAGCTCACCAGTCCCCCCGGGACTAGCGGGGCAAGAGACCCAGTACTTC	CASSPVPPGLAGQETQYF
-	-	TRBJ2-7	TRBV27	TGTGCCAGCAGTCCGCTCCGGGACAACCTCTACGAGCAGTACTTC	CASSPLRDNLYEQYF
TRBD1	-	TRBJ2-7	TRBV28	TGTGCCAGCTGGGGACAGGGAGGCCCCTACGAGCAGTACTTC	CASWGQGGPYEQYF
-	-	TRBJ2-5	TRBV6-5	TGTGCCTCCTCCCCAGGGGTCGAGACCCAGTACTTC	CASSPGVETQYF
-	-	TRBJ1-6	TRBV5-4	TGTGCCAGCAGCCCGGACGGAAACGGGGGTTTACGGTCACCCCTCCACTTT	CASSPDGNGGLRSPLHF
-	-	TRBJ2-5	TRBV11-2	TGTGCCAGCAGCTTACTAGAGACCCAGTACTTC	CASSLLETQYF
-	-	TRBJ2-3	TRBV24-1	TGTGCCACCAGTGCAAGCGCCTCTAGCACAGATACGCAGTATTTT	CATSASASSTDTQYF
-	-	TRBJ2-3	TRBV11-2	TGTGCCAGCAGCTTAGTGGTGAGGAGCACAGATACGCAGTATTTT	CASSLVVRSTDTQYF
TRBD2	-	TRBJ2-7	TRBV27	TGTGCCAGCAGTTCCCTGACTAGCGGGATTAGGTACGAGCAGTACTTC	CASSSLTSGIRYEQYF
-	once	TRBJ1-4	TRBV28	TGTGCCAGCAGTGGCAGGGGACGCGAAAAACTGTTTTTT	CASSGRGREKLFF
-	-	TRBJ1-1	TRBV10-3	TGTGCCATCAGTTATCGGGACACTGAAGCTTTCTTT	CAISYRDTEAFF
TRBD1	-	TRBJ1-1	TRBV7-9	TGTGCCAGCAGCTGGAGGGACAGGGGGCGGAACACTGAAGCTTTCTTT	CASSWRDRGRNTEAFF
-	-	TRBJ2-1	TRBV10-3	TGTGCCATCAGAGACTTTAGCGAGGAGCAGTTCTTC	CAIRDFSEEQFF
TRBD2	-	TRBJ2-1	TRBV5-1	TGCGCCAGCAGCCCTGGACTAGCGGGAGCCTACAATGAGCAGTTCTTC	CASSPGLAGAYNEQFF
-	-	TRBJ2-1	TRBV11-3	TGTGCCAGCAGCCGCCGGGGGAATGAGCAGTTCTTC	CASSRRGNEQFF
-	once	TRBJ2-2	TRBV4-2	TGTGCCAGCAGCCAAGAACCTAGAAACACCGGGGAGCTGTTTTTT	CASSQEPRNTGELFF
TRBD1	-	TRBJ1-5	TRBV6-1	TGTGCCAGCAGTGAGACAGGGCTCGGCAATCAGCCCCAGCATTTT	CASSETGLGNQPQHF
-	-	TRBJ1-6	TRBV2	TGTGCCAGCAGCGCGAGGGGGATCGATTCACCCCTCCACTTT	CASSARGIDSPLHF
TRBD2	-	TRBJ2-5	TRBV14	TGTGCCAGCAGCCCTAGAGGGCGGGAGCGAGAGACCCAGTACTTC	CASSPRGRERETQYF
-	-	TRBJ2-1	TRBV18	TGTGCCAGCTCACCATGGTCCGGGCGGGGGCAGTTCTTC	CASSPWSGRGQFF
-	-	TRBJ2-1	TRBV27	TGTGCCAGCAGTTTTAGGAGTATCCCCCATGAGCAGTTCTTC	CASSFRSIPHEQFF
-	-	TRBJ1-4	TRBV19	TGTGCCAGTAGTATTTTGGGTTACTCAACTAATGAAAAACTGTTTTTT	CASSILGYSTNEKLFF
-	-	TRBJ2-7	TRBV28	TGTGCCAGCAGTTTACACGAGCAGTACTTC	CASSLHEQYF
TRBD2	-	TRBJ2-3	TRBV6-5	TGTGCCAGCAGTTCCGAACTAGCGGGACTTTGGACGCAGTATTTT	CASSSELAGLWTQYF
-	-	TRBJ1-2	TRBV5-4	TGTGCCAGCAGCGCGCTCGGACAGAACTATGGCTACACCTTC	CASSALGQNYGYTF
-	-	TRBJ2-7	TRBV28	TGTGCCAGCAGTTTAGAATGGCCCTACGAGCAGTACTTC	CASSLEWPYEQYF
TRBD1	-	TRBJ1-2	TRBV27	TGTGCCAGCGGGACCAGGACAGGGGGCGCTGGCTATGGCTACACCTTC	CASGTRTGGAGYGYTF
-	-	TRBJ2-5	TRBV2	TGTGCCAGCAGTGAGGGACCCGCGGAGACCCAGTACTTC	CASSEGPAETQYF
TRBD1	-	TRBJ1-3	TRBV6-5	TGTGCCAGCAGTTCCGGGACAGGATCTGTATATTTT	CASSSGTGSVYF
TRBD1	-	TRBJ1-5	TRBV9	TGTGCCAGCGGGGGGACAGGGAGCAATCAGCCCCAGCATTTT	CASGGTGSNQPQHF